The 23 T cell receptor beta chains presented below share a single source sample, sequenced in a study of low-dose radiotherapy and immunotherapy resistance in tumors. Time point reported: before trial treatment. Gene-specific TRAV and TRBV primers were used for first-strand cDNA, covering alpha and beta chains. Using a constant-region primer together with a V-primer adapter, TCRs were subjected to 20 PCR cycles of amplification. Each CDR3 protein gets one entry after TCRdb re-called the reads with MiXCR. This table holds under 70,000 distinct CDR3 sequences, 25% found once. The specimen was PBMCs, collected before treatment. The source of these receptors is a male donor with prostate cancer.

This clonotype occurred many times. The chain carries TRBV10-1 and TRBJ2-1; 11 bases are a match to TRBD2. CDR1 is WNHNN, CDR2 SYGVQD, per germline (reference sequence). The CDR3 has 16 amino acids. J gave up 4 bases and V 2 bases, and 4 bases lay outside the gene matches. This CDR3 reads CASSERLAGGYNEQFF. In DNA, the CDR3 is TGCGCCAGCAGTGAGCGGCTAGCGGGAGGATACAATGAGCAGTTCTTC.

This clonotype appeared many times. The chain has TRBV6-2 or TRBV6-3 and TRBJ1-1; D is possibly TRBD1 (6 bases). V was clipped by 0 bases and J by 5 bases, with 10 bases between them. This CDR3 has 14 amino acids. Germline CDR1 and CDR2: MNHEY and SVGEGT. The CDR3 here is CASSYSQGITEAFF. The CDR3 nucleotides read TGTGCCAGCAGTTACTCACAGGGCATTACTGAAGCTTTCTTT.

This clonotype has a count of ten or more. The chain is built from TRBV20-1 and TRBJ2-7; TRBD1 matches 8 bases. The germline CDR1 and CDR2 sequences are DFQATT and SNEGSKA (reference sequence). The CDR3 has 16 amino acids. The trim removed 3 bases at V and 7 bases at J, leaving 17 bases unmatched. In DNA form, the CDR3 reads TGCAGTGCTAGTGGGGGTGGGACAGGTGTTTCGGGGGAGCAGTACTTC. Translating gives CSASGGGTGVSGEQYF.

This clonotype was recorded many times. This chain links TRBV7-9 with TRBJ2-3; no clear D gene. Germline-derived CDR1 and CDR2 are SEHNR and FQNEAQ (reference sequence). The CDR3 is made up of 14 amino acids. Trimming took 2 bases from V and 6 from J, leaving 12 bases between them. CDR3 bases: TGTGCCAGCAGCTTAATCGGGTCGGCGGATACGCAGTATTTT. It specifies CASSLIGSADTQYF.

A few counts support this clonotype. The J gene is TRBJ2-7, the V gene TRBV5-1, with D unresolved. Germline CDR1 is SGHRS and CDR2 is YFSETQ. The CDR3 length is 12 residues. V lost 3 bases, J lost 6 bases, and 10 bases lay in between. Here the CDR3 DNA reads TGCGCCAGCAGCTCGATAGATGGCGAGCAGTACTTC. This translates into CASSSIDGEQYF. The complete variable domain, with remaining parts taken from reference TRBV5-1 and TRBJ2-7, reads KAGVTQTPRYLIKTRGQQVTLSCSPISGHRSVSWYQQTPGQGLQFLFEYFSETQRNKGNFPGRFSGRQFSNSRSEMNVSTLELGDSALYLCASSSIDGEQYFGPGTRLTVT.

The chain is built from TRBV18 and TRBJ1-2; the match to TRBD1 covers 8 bases. The CDR3 spans 15 residues. The germline V gene encodes CDR1 KGHSH and CDR2 LQKENI. Trimming removed 5 bases from V and 8 bases from J; junction bases left unmatched: 13. CDR3 sequence reads: CASSSKGQGSYGYTF. The CDR3 DNA follows: TGTGCCAGCTCATCCAAAGGACAGGGAAGCTACGGCTACACCTTC.

Ten or more counts support this clonotype. This rearrangement joins TRBV5-1 to TRBJ2-6; tentative D call: TRBD1 (6 bases). From germline, CDR1 is SGHRS and CDR2 YFSETQ. V lost 6 bases, J lost 3 bases, and 16 bases lay in between. The CDR3 is 16 residues long. CDR3 coding DNA: TGCGCCAGCATCCTCGGTCAGGGGAATGGGGCCAACGTCCTGACTTTC. This encodes CASILGQGNGANVLTF.

In its sample, this clonotype was seen many times. This chain connects TRBV6-2 or TRBV6-3 to TRBJ1-4; unclear D gene. There are 12 residues in the CDR3. Germline CDR1 is MNHEY and CDR2 is SVGEGT. The DNA of the CDR3 is TGTGGCACCGGGAACGGGGTCGAAAAACTGTTTTTT. Translated, it gives CGTGNGVEKLFF.

This clonotype was counted ten times or more. The rearrangement links TRBV24-1 to TRBJ2-1, with TRBD2 identical over 10 bases. With V trimmed by 8 bases and J by 6 bases, 3 bases remained unmatched. The CDR3 loop spans 13 amino acids. Germline V gene data show CDR1 as KGHDR and CDR2 as SFDVKD. The CDR3 DNA reads as TGTGCCACCAAGGTAGCGGGAGGCAATGAGCAGTTCTTC. Residues: CATKVAGGNEQFF.

By share of the sample, this clonotype is medium-sized (0.01 to 0.1%). The V and J genes are TRBV5-6 and TRBJ2-5; no definite D call. The germline V gene has CDR1 SGHDT and CDR2 YYEEEE. The length of the CDR3 is 13 residues. V dropped 0 bases and J dropped 5 bases, with 8 bases sitting between them. Here the CDR3 reads CASSLEGRETQYF. CDR3 in DNA: TGTGCCAGCAGCTTGGAGGGTCGCGAGACCCAGTACTTC.

By share, this clonotype counts as medium-sized. The chain links TRBV29-1 to TRBJ1-3, with D uncertain. The CDR3 has 14 residues. Between the trimmed V and J ends, which lost 6 bases and 0 bases, there was a span of 12 bases. Germline CDR1 and CDR2: SQVTM and ANQGSEA. The DNA of the CDR3 is TGCAGCGTCAGGCTTGGCGCCTCTGGAAACACCATATATTTT. It translates to CSVRLGASGNTIYF.

This clonotype appeared many times. The genes are TRBV13 and TRBJ2-7, with TRBD1 matching over 9 bases. Per germline, CDR1 PRHDT and CDR2 FYEKMQ (reference sequence). Unmatched junction bases numbered 7, after V lost 4 bases and J lost 3 bases. CDR3 length: 15 residues. The CDR3 nucleotides read TGTGCCAGCAGCTCACGGACAGGGGAGCTCTACGAGCAGTACTTC. Its protein is CASSSRTGELYEQYF.

V is TRBV28 and J is TRBJ1-3; D perhaps matches TRBD1 (5 bases). V gave up 4 bases and J gave up 2 bases, with 15 bases separating them. This CDR3 is 16 amino acids long. Germline V CDR1 and CDR2: MDHEN, SYDVKM. The CDR3 coding sequence is TGTGCCAGCAGTTCCGTGGGACGGTCGACTGGAAACACCATATATTTT. Amino acids: CASSSVGRSTGNTIYF.

This clonotype was seen many times. This chain links TRBV5-1 with TRBJ2-1; TRBD1 matches 9 bases. Germline V CDR1 and CDR2: SGHRS, YFSETQ. This CDR3 has 15 residues. Trimming cost V 4 bases and J 2 bases; bases outside gene matches: 4. CDR3 coding DNA: TGCGCCAGCAGCACGGACAGGGGTGCCTACAATGAGCAGTTCTTC. Its protein product is CASSTDRGAYNEQFF.

This clonotype was recorded many times. The chain employs TRBV27 and TRBJ2-7; TRBD2 aligns across 9 bases. This CDR3 contains 18 residues. Trimming cost V 6 bases and J 6 bases; bases outside gene matches: 21. Germline assignment: CDR1 MNHEY and CDR2 SMNVEV (reference sequence). The CDR3 DNA reads TGTGCCAGCAGCCGACTGACCATTAGCGGGGGTCCCGTATCCGAGCAGTACTTC. It encodes CASSRLTISGGPVSEQYF.

This clonotype was recorded many times. The chain couples TRBV7-9 to TRBJ2-7; perhaps TRBD2 as D (6 bases). Germline V lookup: CDR1 SEHNR, CDR2 FQNEAQ (reference sequence). Trimming removed 4 bases from V and 3 bases from J, with 10 bases in between. This CDR3 comprises 13 residues. The CDR3 nucleotides read TGTGCCAGCAGCTCAGCGGGTTTCTACGAGCAGTACTTC. Translation: CASSSAGFYEQYF. The full variable domain, with the rest looked up from reference TRBV7-9 and TRBJ2-7, is DTGVSQNPRHKITKRGQNVTFRCDPISEHNRLYWYRQTLGQGPEFLTYFQNEAQLEKSRLLSDRFSAERPKGSFSTLEIQRTEQGDSAMYLCASSSAGFYEQYFGPGTRLTVT.

In this sample, this clonotype turned up many times. The chain recombines TRBV28 with TRBJ2-1; 7 bases are a match to TRBD1. The CDR3 length is 16 residues. J lost 9 bases, V lost 6 bases, and 17 bases had no gene match. The V gene's germline CDR1 is MDHEN and CDR2 SYDVKM. The CDR3, as DNA: TGTGCCAGCAGCCCGGACTTGAGGGGGCCTGACGGTGAGCAGTTCTTC. Translated: CASSPDLRGPDGEQFF. The whole variable domain, filled in from reference TRBV28 and TRBJ2-1, reads DVKVTQSSRYLVKRTGEKVFLECVQDMDHENMFWYRQDPGLGLRLIYFSYDVKMKEKGDIPEGYSVSREKKERFSLILESASTNQTSMYLCASSPDLRGPDGEQFFGPGTRLTVL.

This clonotype was observed at least ten times. The rearrangement uses TRBV5-1 and TRBJ2-7; D unclear. The V and J ends lost 3 bases and 2 bases respectively, with 18 bases between them. This CDR3 is built from 16 residues. Germline V CDR1 and CDR2: SGHRS, YFSETQ. CDR3 sequence reads: CASSSGLNHLTYEQYF. The CDR3 region has the DNA TGCGCCAGCAGCTCTGGGCTGAATCATCTTACCTACGAGCAGTACTTC.

This clonotype was seen at least ten times. This rearrangement joins TRBV5-6 to TRBJ1-2, with no clear D. V was pared by 4 bases and J by 2 bases, with 6 bases between. The CDR3 is 12 residues long. Germline CDR1 and CDR2: SGHDT and YYEEEE. Here the CDR3 reads CASSDWNYGYTF. The CDR3 bases are TGTGCCAGCAGCGACTGGAACTATGGCTACACCTTC.

This clonotype was detected once. The gene calls are TRBV4-1 and TRBJ2-1; the match to TRBD1 covers 10 bases. Per germline, CDR1 MGHRA and CDR2 YSYEKL. With 1 base clipped from V and 0 bases from J, the junction kept 0 bases outside the gene matches. The CDR3 totals 16 residues. The DNA for the CDR3 is TGCGCCAGCAGCCAAGGGACAGGGGGCTCCTACAATGAGCAGTTCTTC. Translation gives CASSQGTGGSYNEQFF.

This clonotype occurred a few times. The gene calls are TRBV20-1 and TRBJ2-2; the D is unclear. The length of the CDR3 is 16 residues. The germline V gene encodes CDR1 DFQATT and CDR2 SNEGSKA (reference sequence). The V end was cut by 5 bases, the J end by 5 bases, with 21 bases between. The CDR3 region is CSAGARAGVGTGELFF. CDR3 DNA: TGCAGTGCTGGAGCACGGGCAGGCGTGGGGACCGGGGAGCTGTTTTTT.

A remark on this clonotype: One base separates it from a far larger clone, so it is likely a read error. The chain combines TRBV5-3 with TRBJ2-7, with D possibly being TRBD2 (7 bases). TRBV5-3 is an ORF for which the function is uncertain. The CDR3 is 14 amino acids. The CDR3: CTSSLGGVGDEQYF. CDR3 sequence (DNA): TGTACCAGCAGCTTAGGGGGGGTAGGCGACGAGCAGTACTTC.

In the case of this clonotype: A single base is all that separates this from a far larger clone, so a read error is likely. The V call is TRBV7-9, the J call TRBJ1-1, with 9 bases matching TRBD1. The CDR3 sequence is 16 residues long. Germline CDR1 reads SEHNR; CDR2 reads FQNEAQ (reference sequence). CDR3 bases: TGCGCCAGCAGCTTGGCCGGGACAGGGTCGAACACTGAAGCTTTCTTT. This gives the protein CASSLAGTGSNTEAFF. The whole variable domain, filled in from reference TRBV7-9 and TRBJ1-1, reads DTGVSQNPRHKITKRGQNVTFRCDPISEHNRLYWYRQTLGQGPEFLTYFQNEAQLEKSRLLSDRFSAERPKGSFSTLEIQRTEQGDSAMYLCASSLAGTGSNTEAFFGQGTRLTVV.